This is a list of T cell receptor beta chains from one sample in a study of post-analysis software for immune sequencing data. In TCRdb, the PCR reads were re-called with MiXCR into one record per CDR3 protein. This table holds about half a million distinct CDR3 sequences, approximately 34% found once. The sequencing sample was made of blood. These receptors came from a girl between 2 and 17 years old with multiple sclerosis. The CDR3 runs from the conserved cysteine through the conserved F or W. A D gene is named only where the DNA matches it firmly. Size is stated for part of the rows, as once, few or many counts, or as a class when the clone is expanded.

.	17	TRBD1	TRBV20-1	TRBJ1-2	CSAPRDRAAGLVYGYTF	TGCAGTGCTCCAAGGGACAGGGCCGCAGGGTTAGTCTATGGCTACACCTTC
few	15	TRBD1	TRBV7-2	TRBJ1-2	CASNPRQGGSYGYTF	TGTGCCAGCAACCCGCGGCAGGGGGGTTCCTATGGCTACACCTTC
few	16	.	TRBV4-2	TRBJ2-1	CASSQGPAVLYNEQFF	TGTGCCAGCAGCCAAGGACCAGCGGTCCTCTACAATGAGCAGTTCTTC
few	15	.	TRBV7-2	TRBJ1-1	CASSRPLGLNTEAFF	TGTGCCAGCAGCCGCCCGTTGGGGCTGAACACTGAAGCTTTCTTT
.	16	.	TRBV24-1	TRBJ2-1	CATSGVVRGVTNEQFF	TGCGCCACCAGTGGGGTGGTCCGGGGCGTTACGAATGAGCAGTTCTTC
few	12	.	TRBV7-9	TRBJ1-1	CASSLGVTEAFF	TGTGCCAGCAGCTTGGGGGTTACTGAAGCTTTCTTT
.	15	.	TRBV6-1	TRBJ2-1	CASSEGWGYQETQFF	TGTGCCAGCAGTGAAGGCTGGGGTTACCAAGAGACCCAGTTCTTC
few	13	.	TRBV12-3/TRBV12-4	TRBJ2-7	CASSPLQGHEQYF	TGTGCCAGCAGTCCCTTACAGGGCCACGAGCAGTACTTC
.	15	TRBD2	TRBV7-3	TRBJ2-5	CASSPTGGDRETQYF	TGTGCCAGCAGCCCGACCGGGGGGGATCGGGAGACCCAGTACTTC
.	15	.	TRBV4-1	TRBJ1-5	CASSKSNLGNQPQHF	TGCGCCAGCAGCAAATCAAATCTGGGCAATCAGCCCCAGCATTTT
few	14	.	TRBV5-1	TRBJ1-2	CASSLAEGHYGYTF	TGCGCCAGCAGCTTGGCCGAAGGACACTATGGCTACACCTTC
.	14	.	TRBV5-5	TRBJ2-7	CASSPGASPYEQYF	TGTGCCAGCAGCCCCGGGGCCTCTCCCTACGAGCAGTACTTC
.	14	.	TRBV6-5	TRBJ2-1	CASKGQNGGNEQFF	TGTGCCAGTAAAGGACAGAATGGGGGCAATGAGCAGTTCTTC
.	17	.	TRBV7-9	TRBJ1-3	CASSFRVSESSGNTIYF	TGTGCCAGCAGCTTCCGCGTCTCAGAGTCCTCTGGAAACACCATATATTTT
.	16	.	TRBV3-1	TRBJ2-5	CASSFGWGRKGETQYF	TGTGCCAGCAGCTTCGGTTGGGGCAGGAAGGGAGAGACCCAGTACTTC
few	13	TRBD1	TRBV10-3	TRBJ2-5	CAISEGTGETQYF	TGTGCCATCAGTGAAGGGACAGGAGAGACCCAGTACTTC
.	15	.	TRBV4-1	TRBJ2-7	CASSQVPAATYEQYF	TGCGCCAGCAGCCAAGTCCCGGCGGCTACCTACGAGCAGTACTTC
few	16	.	TRBV7-2	TRBJ1-5	CASSLGRRASNQPQHF	TGTGCCAGCAGCTTAGGGAGGAGGGCTAGCAATCAGCCCCAGCATTTT
.	16	.	TRBV20-1	TRBJ2-5	CSAIRLGVGEDETQYF	TGCAGTGCTATTAGATTAGGGGTAGGGGAGGATGAGACCCAGTACTTC
.	13	.	TRBV24-1	TRBJ2-1	CATRDLGLQGWFF	TGTGCCACCAGGGATTTGGGTCTGCAGGGGTGGTTCTTC
.	16	.	TRBV10-1	TRBJ2-3	CASSESKQGGTDTQYF	TGCGCCAGCAGTGAGTCGAAGCAGGGAGGCACAGATACGCAGTATTTT
few	12	.	TRBV10-3	TRBJ2-5	CAISDAKETQYF	TGTGCCATCAGTGACGCCAAAGAGACCCAGTACTTC
.	13	.	TRBV18	TRBJ2-5	CASSRQTGETQYF	TGTGCCAGCTCCCGGCAGACGGGTGAGACCCAGTACTTC
.	15	TRBD2	TRBV28	TRBJ2-3	CTSSRTSGITDTQYF	TGTACCAGCAGCCGTACTAGCGGGATCACAGATACGCAGTATTTT
few	15	TRBD1	TRBV29-1	TRBJ1-1	CSLITGTGGPTEAFF	TGCAGCTTAATTACCGGGACAGGGGGCCCCACTGAAGCTTTCTTT
few	13	.	TRBV7-9	TRBJ1-6	CASSPDPESPLHF	TGTGCCAGCAGCCCTGATCCTGAGTCACCCCTCCACTTT
few	16	TRBD2	TRBV10-3	TRBJ2-3	CAITPGLAGGTDTQYF	TGTGCCATCACCCCGGGACTAGCGGGGGGCACAGATACGCAGTATTTT
.	15	.	TRBV20-1	TRBJ2-1	CSASRGAQGYNGQFF	TGCAGTGCTAGCCGCGGGGCCCAGGGGTACAATGGGCAGTTCTTC